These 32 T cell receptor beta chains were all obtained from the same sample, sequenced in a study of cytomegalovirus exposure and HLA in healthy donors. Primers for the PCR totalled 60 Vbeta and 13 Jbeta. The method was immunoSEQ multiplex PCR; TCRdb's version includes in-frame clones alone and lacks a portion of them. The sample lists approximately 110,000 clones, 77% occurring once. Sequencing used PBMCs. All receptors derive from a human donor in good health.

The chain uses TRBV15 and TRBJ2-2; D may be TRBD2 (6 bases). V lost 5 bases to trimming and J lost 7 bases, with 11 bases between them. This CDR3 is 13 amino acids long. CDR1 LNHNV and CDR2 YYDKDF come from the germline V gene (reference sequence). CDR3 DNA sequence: TGTGCCACCAGCCCCGGAGGGGTCGGGGAGCTGTTTTTT. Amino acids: CATSPGGVGELFF. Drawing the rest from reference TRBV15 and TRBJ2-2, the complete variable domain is DAMVIQNPRYQVTQFGKPVTLSCSQTLNHNVMYWYQQKSSQAPKLLFHYYDKDFNNEADTPDNFQSRRPNTSFCFLDIRSPGLGDTAMYLCATSPGGVGELFFGEGSRLTVL.

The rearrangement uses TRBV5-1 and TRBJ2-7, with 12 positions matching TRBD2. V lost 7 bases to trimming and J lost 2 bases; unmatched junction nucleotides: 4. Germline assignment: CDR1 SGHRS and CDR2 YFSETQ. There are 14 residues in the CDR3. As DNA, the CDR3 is TGCGCCAGCGCCCGGACTAGCGGGACCTACGAGCAGTACTTC. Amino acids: CASARTSGTYEQYF.

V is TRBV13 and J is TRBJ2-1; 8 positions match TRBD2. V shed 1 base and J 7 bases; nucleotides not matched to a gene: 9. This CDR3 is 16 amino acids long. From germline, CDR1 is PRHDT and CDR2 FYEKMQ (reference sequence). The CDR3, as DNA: TGTGCCAGCAGCTTAGACTCTCTGGGCGGGAGGAATGAGCAGTTCTTC. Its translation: CASSLDSLGGRNEQFF.

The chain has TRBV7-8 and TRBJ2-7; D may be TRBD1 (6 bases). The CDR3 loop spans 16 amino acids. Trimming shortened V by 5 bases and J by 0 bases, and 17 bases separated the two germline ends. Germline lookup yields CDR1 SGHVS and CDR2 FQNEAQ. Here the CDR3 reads CASSPGQFLSSYEQYF. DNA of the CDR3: TGTGCCAGCAGCCCTGGACAGTTTCTGAGCTCCTACGAGCAGTACTTC.

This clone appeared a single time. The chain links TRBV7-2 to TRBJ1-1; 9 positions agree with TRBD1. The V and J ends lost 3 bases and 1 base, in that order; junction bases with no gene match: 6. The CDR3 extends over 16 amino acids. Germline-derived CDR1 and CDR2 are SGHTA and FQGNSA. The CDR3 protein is CASSFLGQGSNTEAFF. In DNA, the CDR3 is TGTGCCAGCAGCTTCCTGGGACAGGGTTCGAACACTGAAGCTTTCTTT.

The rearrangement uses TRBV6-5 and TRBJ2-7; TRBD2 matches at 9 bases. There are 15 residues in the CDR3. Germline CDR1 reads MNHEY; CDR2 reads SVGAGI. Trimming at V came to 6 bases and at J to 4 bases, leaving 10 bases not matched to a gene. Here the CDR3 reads CASSPGSGGMYEQYF. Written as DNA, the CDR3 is TGTGCCAGCAGCCCCGGGAGCGGGGGGATGTACGAGCAGTACTTC.

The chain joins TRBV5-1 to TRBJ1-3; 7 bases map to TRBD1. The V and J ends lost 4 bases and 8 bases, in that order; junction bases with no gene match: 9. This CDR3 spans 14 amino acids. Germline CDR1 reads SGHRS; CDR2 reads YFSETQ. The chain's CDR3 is CASSPGTAKDTIYF. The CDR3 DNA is TGCGCCAGCAGCCCGGGGACAGCTAAGGACACCATATATTTT. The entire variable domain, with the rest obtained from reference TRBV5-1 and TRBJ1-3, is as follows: KAGVTQTPRYLIKTRGQQVTLSCSPISGHRSVSWYQQTPGQGLQFLFEYFSETQRNKGNFPGRFSGRQFSNSRSEMNVSTLELGDSALYLCASSPGTAKDTIYFGEGSWLTVV.

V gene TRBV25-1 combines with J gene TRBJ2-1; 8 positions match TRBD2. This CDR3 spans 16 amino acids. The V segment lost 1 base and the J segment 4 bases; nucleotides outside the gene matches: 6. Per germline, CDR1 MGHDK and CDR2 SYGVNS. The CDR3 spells CASSELGAGDYNEQFF. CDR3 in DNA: TGTGCCAGCAGTGAATTGGGAGCGGGGGATTACAATGAGCAGTTCTTC.

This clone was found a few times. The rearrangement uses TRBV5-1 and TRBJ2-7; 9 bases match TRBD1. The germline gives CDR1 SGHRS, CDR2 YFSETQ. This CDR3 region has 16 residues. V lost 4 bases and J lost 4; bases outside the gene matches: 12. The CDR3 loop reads CASSLNPGTGSYEQYF. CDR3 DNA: TGCGCCAGCAGCCTCAACCCCGGGACAGGGTCTTACGAGCAGTACTTC.

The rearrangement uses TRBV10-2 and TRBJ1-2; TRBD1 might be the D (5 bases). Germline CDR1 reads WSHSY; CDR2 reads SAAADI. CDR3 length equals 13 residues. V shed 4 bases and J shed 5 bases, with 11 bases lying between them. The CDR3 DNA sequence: TGCGCCAGCAGTGTTGCAGGGAATTATGGCTACACCTTC. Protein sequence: CASSVAGNYGYTF.

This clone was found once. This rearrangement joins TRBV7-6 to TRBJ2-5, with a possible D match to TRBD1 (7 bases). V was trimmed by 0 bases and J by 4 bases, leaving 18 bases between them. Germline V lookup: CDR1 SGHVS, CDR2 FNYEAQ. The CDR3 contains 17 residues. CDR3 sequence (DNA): TGTGCCAGCAGCTTAGCTGACCAGGGGGGCAGAATAGAGACCCAGTACTTC. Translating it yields CASSLADQGGRIETQYF.

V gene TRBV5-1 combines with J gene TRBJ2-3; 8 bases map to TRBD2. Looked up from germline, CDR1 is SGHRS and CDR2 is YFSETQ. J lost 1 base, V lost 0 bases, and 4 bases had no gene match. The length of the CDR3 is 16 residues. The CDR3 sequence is CASSLAALAGTDTQYF. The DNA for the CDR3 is TGCGCCAGCAGCTTGGCCGCACTAGCGGGCACAGATACGCAGTATTTT.

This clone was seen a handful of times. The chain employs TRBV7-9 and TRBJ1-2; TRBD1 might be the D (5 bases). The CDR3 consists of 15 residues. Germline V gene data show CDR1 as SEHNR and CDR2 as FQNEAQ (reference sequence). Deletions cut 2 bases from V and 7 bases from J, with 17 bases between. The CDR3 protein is CASSLNRGQALGYTF. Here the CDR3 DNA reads TGTGCCAGCAGCTTAAATAGGGGCCAGGCGCTTGGCTACACCTTC.

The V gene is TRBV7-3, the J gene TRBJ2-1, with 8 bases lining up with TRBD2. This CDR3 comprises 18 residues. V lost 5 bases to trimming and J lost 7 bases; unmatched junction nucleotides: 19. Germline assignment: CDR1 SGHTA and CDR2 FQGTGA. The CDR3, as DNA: TGTGCCAGCAGCCACACGGGGGGCGCGCGACTAGCGACGAATGAGCAGTTCTTC. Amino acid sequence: CASSHTGGARLATNEQFF.

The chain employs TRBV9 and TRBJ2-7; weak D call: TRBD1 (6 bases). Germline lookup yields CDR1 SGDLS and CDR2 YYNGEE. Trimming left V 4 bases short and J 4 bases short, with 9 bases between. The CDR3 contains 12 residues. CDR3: CASSLTGYEQYF. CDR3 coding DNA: TGTGCCAGCAGCTTGACAGGTTACGAGCAGTACTTC.

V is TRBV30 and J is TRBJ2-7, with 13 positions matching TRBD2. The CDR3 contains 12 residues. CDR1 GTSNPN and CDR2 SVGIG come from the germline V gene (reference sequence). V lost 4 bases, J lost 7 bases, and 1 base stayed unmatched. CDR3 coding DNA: TGTGCCTGGAAGGGACTAGCGGGGGAGCAGTACTTC. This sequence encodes CAWKGLAGEQYF.

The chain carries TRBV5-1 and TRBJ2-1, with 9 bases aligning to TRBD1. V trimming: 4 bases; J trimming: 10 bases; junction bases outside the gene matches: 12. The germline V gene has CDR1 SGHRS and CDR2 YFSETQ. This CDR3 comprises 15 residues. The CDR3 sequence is CASSPGQGRVGEQFF. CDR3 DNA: TGCGCCAGCAGCCCCGGACAGGGGAGGGTGGGGGAGCAGTTCTTC.

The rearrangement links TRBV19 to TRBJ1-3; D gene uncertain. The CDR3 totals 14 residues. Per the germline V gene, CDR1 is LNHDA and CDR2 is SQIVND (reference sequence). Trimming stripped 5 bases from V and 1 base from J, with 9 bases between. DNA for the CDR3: TGTGCCAGTAGTGGTGGGAGTTCTGGAAACACCATATATTTT. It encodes CASSGGSSGNTIYF. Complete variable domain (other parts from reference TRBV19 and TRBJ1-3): DGGITQSPKYLFRKEGQNVTLSCEQNLNHDAMYWYRQDPGQGLRLIYYSQIVNDFQKGDIAEGYSVSREKKESFPLTVTSAQKNPTAFYLCASSGGSSGNTIYFGEGSWLTVV.

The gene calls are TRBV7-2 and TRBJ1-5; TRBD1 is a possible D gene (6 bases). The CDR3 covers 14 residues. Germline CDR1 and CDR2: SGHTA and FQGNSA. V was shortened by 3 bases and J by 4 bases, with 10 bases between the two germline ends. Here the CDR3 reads CASSFGQINQPQHF. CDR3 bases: TGTGCCAGCAGCTTCGGACAGATTAATCAGCCCCAGCATTTT.

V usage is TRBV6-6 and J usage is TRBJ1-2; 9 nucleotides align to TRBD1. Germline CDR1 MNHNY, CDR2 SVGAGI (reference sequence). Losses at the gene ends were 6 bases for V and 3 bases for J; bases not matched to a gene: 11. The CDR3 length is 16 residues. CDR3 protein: CASSSTGGGDYYGYTF. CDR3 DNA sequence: TGTGCCAGCAGCTCGACAGGGGGAGGGGACTACTATGGCTACACCTTC.

CDR3 amino acids: CASSYQGKAFF. DNA for the CDR3: TGTGCCAGCAGTTACCAGGGGAAAGCTTTCTTT. The chain has TRBV6-5 and TRBJ1-1; weak D call: TRBD1 (6 bases). The CDR3 is 11 residues long. V was clipped by 2 bases and J by 9 bases, with 7 bases between them. Germline-derived CDR1 and CDR2 are MNHEY and SVGAGI.

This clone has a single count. CDR3 in DNA: TGCAGCGTTGAAATTAGCGGGACAGGGTGGACCTACGAGCAGTACTTC. Translated: CSVEISGTGWTYEQYF. This chain connects TRBV29-1 to TRBJ2-7; perhaps TRBD1 as D (9 bases). CDR1 and CDR2 from the germline V gene are SQVTM and ANQGSEA. V lost 2 bases to trimming and J lost 2 bases, with 19 bases between them. The CDR3 totals 16 residues.

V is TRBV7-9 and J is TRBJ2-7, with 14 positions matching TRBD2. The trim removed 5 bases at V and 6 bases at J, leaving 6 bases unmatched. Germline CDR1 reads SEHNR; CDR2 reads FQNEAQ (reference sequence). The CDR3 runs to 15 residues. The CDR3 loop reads CASSLGLAGGTEQYF. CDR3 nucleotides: TGTGCCAGCAGCCTAGGACTAGCGGGAGGAACCGAGCAGTACTTC.

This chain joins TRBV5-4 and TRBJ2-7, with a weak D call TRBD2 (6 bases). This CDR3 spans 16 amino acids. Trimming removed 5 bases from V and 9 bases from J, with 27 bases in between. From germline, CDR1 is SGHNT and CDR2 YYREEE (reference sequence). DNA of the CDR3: TGTGCCAGCAGGAGATCCATAGGGGACTCCCCAACGGGGCAGTACTTC. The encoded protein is CASRRSIGDSPTGQYF.

The CDR3 protein is CSVDSQSSYNEQFF. In nucleotides, the CDR3 is TGCAGCGTAGACAGCCAGAGCTCCTACAATGAGCAGTTCTTC. V is TRBV29-1 and J is TRBJ2-1, with D perhaps TRBD1 (5 bases). V lost 6 bases, J lost 0 bases, and 12 bases lay in between. Germline CDR1 and CDR2: SQVTM and ANQGSEA. The CDR3 covers 14 residues.

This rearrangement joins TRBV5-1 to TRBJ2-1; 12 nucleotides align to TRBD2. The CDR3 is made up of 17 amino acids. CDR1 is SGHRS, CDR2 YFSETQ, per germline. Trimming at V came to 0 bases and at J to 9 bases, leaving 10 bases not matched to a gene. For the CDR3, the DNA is TGCGCCAGCAGCTTGGGGCTAGCGGGAGGGCCTGGGGGTGAGCAGTTCTTC. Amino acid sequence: CASSLGLAGGPGGEQFF.

The CDR3 spells CASSGGRGNNEQFF. The CDR3 region has the DNA TGTGCCAGCAGTGGGGGCCGGGGGAACAATGAGCAGTTCTTC. The gene calls are TRBV2 and TRBJ2-1; weak D call: TRBD2 (6 bases). The CDR3 runs 14 residues. Germline CDR1 and CDR2: SNHLY and FYNNEI. V dropped 4 bases and J dropped 5 bases, with 12 bases sitting between them.

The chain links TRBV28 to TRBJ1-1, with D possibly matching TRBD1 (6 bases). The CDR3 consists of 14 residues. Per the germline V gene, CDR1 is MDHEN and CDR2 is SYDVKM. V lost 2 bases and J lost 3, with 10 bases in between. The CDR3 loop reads CASSLGQGYTEAFF. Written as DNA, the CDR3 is TGTGCCAGCAGTTTAGGGCAGGGGTACACTGAAGCTTTCTTT.

The CDR3 DNA follows: TGTGCCAGCAGCTACATTACTAGCGGCGCCACTAGAGGACAAGAGACCCAGTACTTC. This encodes CASSYITSGATRGQETQYF. V is TRBV5-6 and J is TRBJ2-5; 8 bases fit TRBD2. Germline values: CDR1 SGHDT, CDR2 YYEEEE. The CDR3 spans 19 residues. J was trimmed by 2 bases and V by 3 bases; bases with no gene match: 18.

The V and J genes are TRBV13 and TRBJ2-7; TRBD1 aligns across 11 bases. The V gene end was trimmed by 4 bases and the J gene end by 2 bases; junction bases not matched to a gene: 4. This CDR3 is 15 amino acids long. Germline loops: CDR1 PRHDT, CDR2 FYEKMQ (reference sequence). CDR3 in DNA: TGTGCCAGCAGCTCCCGGACAGGGGGCGCCTACGAGCAGTACTTC. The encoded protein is CASSSRTGGAYEQYF.

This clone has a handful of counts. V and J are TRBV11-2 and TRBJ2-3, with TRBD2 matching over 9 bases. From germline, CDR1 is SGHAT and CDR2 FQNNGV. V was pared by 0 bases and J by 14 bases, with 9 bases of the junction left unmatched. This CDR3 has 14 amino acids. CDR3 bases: TGTGCCAGCAGCTTAGATCGGGCCGCGGGGGGGGTGTATTTT. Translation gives CASSLDRAAGGVYF. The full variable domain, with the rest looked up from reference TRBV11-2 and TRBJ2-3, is EAGVAQSPRYKIIEKRQSVAFWCNPISGHATLYWYQQILGQGPKLLIQFQNNGVVDDSQLPKDRFSAERLKGVDSTLKIQPAKLEDSAVYLCASSLDRAAGGVYFGPGTRLTVL.

CDR3: CASSPTGYTEAFF. The CDR3 DNA follows: TGTGCCAGCAGTCCGACAGGGTACACTGAAGCTTTCTTT. The genes are TRBV6-5 and TRBJ1-1, with 7 nucleotides matching TRBD1. The germline V gene has CDR1 MNHEY and CDR2 SVGAGI. There are 13 residues in the CDR3. Losses at the gene ends were 5 bases for V and 3 bases for J; bases not matched to a gene: 3.